This T cell receptor (beta chain) is from a study of breast tumors, draining lymph nodes, adjacent tissues (dated by TCRdb to about 2016). In the study overall: The study compared TCR beta repertoires across tumor, adjacent nontumor tissue and axillary lymph nodes from breast cancer patients. The study was designed to assess the relationships and possible T-cell exchange between tumor, surrounding tissue and draining lymph node repertoires in human breast cancer.

Overall study results and their limits: Rather than being directly demonstrated, the conclusion that tumor T cells originate in lymph nodes was presented as consistent with a hypothesis. Tumor T-cell repertoires showed less diversity than lymph node repertoires and more diversity than nontumor tissue repertoires, and tumor T-cell repertoires showed preferential V and J gene usage. The similarity between tumor and nontumor tissue repertoires was significantly greater in luminal-like breast cancer than in basal-like breast cancer. A scenario in which most tumor T cells derive from the lymph node and then expand within tumor tissue was judged to be consistent with the data.

Data came from an Illumina HiSeq 2000. Multiplex PCR amplification was used to build the TCR beta chain libraries. High-throughput sequencing was used to analyze the amplified TCR beta chain products. TCRdb reanalyzed the raw reads on its own, using fastp at Q25 for trimming and MiXCR for clone calling, and kept in-frame beta chains. Entries that share a CDR3 protein sequence are merged under the most common genes and DNA. Across this sample there are about 22,000 distinct CDR3 sequences, with under 75% seen only once. Together, the top ten hold roughly an eighth of the sample. This clonotype was counted only a few times. Its antigen is currently not known. No much larger clone exists at a distance of one base, and base qualities are not known. Trimming takes 0 bases off V and 8 bases off J; junction bases not matched to a gene: 8. CDR1 and CDR2 are drawn from the germline V gene (reference sequence): SGHKS, YYEKEE. From cysteine to phenylalanine, the CDR3 is 16 amino acids long. Only the CDR3 DNA stays, 48 bases, in frame from base 1.

Sequencing used breast tumor tissue. The chain joins TRBV5-5 to TRBJ1-2; TRBD1 matches 12 bases in the middle. This clonotype was obtained from a female donor with breast cancer. Some clones in this sample may be carry-over from other donors' samples. The bases read TGTGCCAGCAGCTTGGAATTTTCGGGACAGGGGGCAGGCTACACCTTC. Its protein reads: CASSLEFSGQGAGYTF.